The present TCR beta chain was sequenced within a study of cytomegalovirus exposure and HLA in healthy donors. General study results and limits: The study put 160 or so TCR beta chains on its list as cytomegalovirus-associated. Most TCR beta V segments were productive about 87% or about 30% of the time in an earlier analysis.

60 Vbeta and 13 Jbeta primers were used in PCR. Repertoires were generated with immunoSEQ multiplex PCR, while TCRdb's copy carries only in-frame clones and drops some. The table lists some 90,000 clones, approximately 80% of them singletons. From germline, CDR1 is SGHRS and CDR2 YFSETQ. Trimming at V came to 4 bases and at J to 0 bases, leaving 7 bases not matched to a gene. The CDR3 has 16 residues. As to this clone: Antigen specificity is unknown.

Specimen: PBMCs. The chain carries TRBV5-1 and TRBJ2-3; 8 bases line up with TRBD2. The TCR comes from a human donor in good health. For the CDR3, the DNA is TGCGCCAGCAGCCCCCTGTCTAGCGGGAGCACAGATACGCAGTATTTT. Translating gives CASSPLSSGSTDTQYF.